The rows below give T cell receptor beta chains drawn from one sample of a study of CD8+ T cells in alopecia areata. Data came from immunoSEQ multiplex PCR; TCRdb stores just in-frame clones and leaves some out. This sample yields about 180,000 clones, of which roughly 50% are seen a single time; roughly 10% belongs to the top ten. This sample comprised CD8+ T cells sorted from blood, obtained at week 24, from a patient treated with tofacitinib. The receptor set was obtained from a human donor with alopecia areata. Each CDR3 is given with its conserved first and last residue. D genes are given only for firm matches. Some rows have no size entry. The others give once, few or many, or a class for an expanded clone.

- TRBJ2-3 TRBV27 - CASSPLGSQGTDTQYF TGTGCCAGCAGTCCTCTGGGGAGCCAGGGCACAGATACGCAGTATTTT
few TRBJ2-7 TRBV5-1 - CASSLEMGYEQYF TGCGCCAGCAGCTTGGAAATGGGTTACGAGCAGTACTTC
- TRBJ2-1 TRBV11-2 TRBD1 CASSLVPPTGSLDNEQFF TGTGCCAGCAGCTTAGTACCACCGACAGGGTCTTTGGACAATGAGCAGTTCTTC
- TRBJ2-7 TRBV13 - CASSLEGTTYEQYF TGTGCCAGCAGCTTAGAGGGGACAACCTACGAGCAGTACTTC
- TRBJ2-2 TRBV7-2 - CASSFPAVRETGELFF TGTGCCAGCAGCTTTCCAGCCGTAAGGGAAACCGGGGAGCTGTTTTTT
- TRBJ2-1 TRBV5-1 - CASTLRGNNEQFF TGCGCCAGCACACTCCGGGGCAACAATGAGCAGTTCTTC
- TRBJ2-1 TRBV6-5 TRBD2 CASTAGLGYNEQFF TGTGCCAGCACGGCGGGACTAGGCTACAATGAGCAGTTCTTC
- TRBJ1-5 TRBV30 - CAWSVPTATPGGNQPQHF TGTGCCTGGAGTGTACCTACCGCCACCCCAGGTGGCAATCAGCCCCAGCATTTT
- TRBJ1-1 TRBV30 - CAWSAGDTEAFF TGTGCCTGGAGTGCTGGAGACACTGAAGCTTTCTTT
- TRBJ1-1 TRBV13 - CASSPASGGSLTEAFF TGTGCCAGCAGCCCGGCCAGCGGGGGGTCCCTGACTGAAGCTTTCTTT
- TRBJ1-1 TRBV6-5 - CASSPPSSNTEAFF TGTGCCAGCAGTCCGCCGTCGTCGAACACTGAAGCTTTCTTT
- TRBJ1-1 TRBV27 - CASSSNDEAFF TGTGCCAGCAGTTCAAACGATGAAGCTTTCTTT
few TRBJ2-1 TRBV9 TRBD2 CASSSAGGALNEQFF TGTGCCAGCAGCTCAGCCGGGGGGGCCTTGAATGAGCAGTTCTTC
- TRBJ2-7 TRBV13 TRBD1 CASSLAGQGVDEQYF TGTGCCAGCAGCTTAGCCGGACAGGGGGTCGACGAGCAGTACTTC
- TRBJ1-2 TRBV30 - CAWTEGGSGGYTF TGTGCCTGGACAGAAGGGGGTAGTGGCGGCTACACCTTC